Given below is one T cell receptor (beta chain) in context. Its matching antigen is unknown. Germline trimming cut 6 bases from V and 7 bases from J; bases unmatched to any gene: 12. Germline CDR1 SQVTM, CDR2 ANQGSEA. There are 14 residues in the CDR3. Generated by immunoSEQ multiplex PCR, the TCRdb table keeps only in-frame clones and is missing some. The table lists about 36,000 clones, 79% of them singletons, with approximately 3.1% in the top ten. The sample is drawn from a study of high-grade serous ovarian cancer treatment subgroups. Study observations and caveats: The analyses considered CDR3 and ignored CDR1 and CDR2. Same-patient tumor repertoires overlapped at roughly 0.095 to 0.79; different patients barely overlapped. TCR relatedness rose with neoantigen level and trended with mutation load. Spatial context was lost because tumors were sequenced in bulk.

Tumor samples were obtained before definitive surgery or chemotherapy. This TCR was recovered from a human donor with high-grade serous ovarian cancer. The specimen sequenced was tumor tissue. The genes are TRBV29-1 and TRBJ2-1; 7 positions agree with TRBD2. CDR3 in amino acids: CSVVAGPSPNEQFF. In DNA, the CDR3 is TGCAGCGTAGTAGCGGGTCCTTCCCCAAATGAGCAGTTCTTC.